The sequence of this TCR beta chain was determined in a study of cytomegalovirus exposure and HLA in healthy donors. As for the study in general: About 200 million T cells yielded over 90 million unique TCR beta sequences in earlier analysis. General study points: Being indistinguishable, some V segments were excluded, TRBV6-2 and TRBV6-3 among them. Segments of the TCR beta V type were, in most cases, productive about 87% or about 30% of the time in an earlier analysis.

Primers for the PCR totalled 60 Vbeta and 13 Jbeta. Per the original data handling: Approximately 79 million unique TCR beta chains, around 11 million of them shared, were counted by a later analysis. Only in-frame clones appear in the TCRdb table, and some are missing; sequencing was by immunoSEQ multiplex PCR. V, J and clone size reflect that table, while D and trimming were determined from the DNA. The repertoire holds some 120,000 clones, with about 73% as singletons. As concerns this clone: Its antigen is still unknown.

This CDR3 has 14 residues. Per germline, CDR1 MRHNA and CDR2 SNTAGT. The ends lost 3 bases at V and 6 bases at J; junction bases unmatched: 4. Specimen: PBMCs. V usage is TRBV6-4 and J usage is TRBJ2-3, with TRBD1 matching over 9 bases. The sequence derives from a woman aged 40 to 50 in good health and CMV-seronegative. The CDR3: CASSEQGAEDTQYF. The CDR3 nucleotides read TGTGCCAGCAGTGAACAGGGGGCCGAGGATACGCAGTATTTT.